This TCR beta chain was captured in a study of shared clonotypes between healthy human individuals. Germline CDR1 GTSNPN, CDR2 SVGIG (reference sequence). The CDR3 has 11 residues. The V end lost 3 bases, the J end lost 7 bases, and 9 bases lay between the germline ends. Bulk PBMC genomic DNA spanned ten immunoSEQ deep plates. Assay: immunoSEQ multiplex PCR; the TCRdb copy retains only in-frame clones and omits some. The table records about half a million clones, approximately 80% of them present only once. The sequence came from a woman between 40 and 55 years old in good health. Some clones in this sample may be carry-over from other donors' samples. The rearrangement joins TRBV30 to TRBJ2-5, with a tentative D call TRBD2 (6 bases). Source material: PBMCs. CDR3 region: CAWSAGGTQYF. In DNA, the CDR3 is TGTGCCTGGAGCGCCGGGGGGACCCAGTACTTC.